This entry features one T cell receptor beta chain sequence. What it binds is not known. This entry comes from a study of CD8 T cells in ankylosing spondylitis. Study-wide results and limits: Among TCR beta sequences, a motif of eight or nine highly homologous variants appeared characteristic of ankylosing spondylitis blood.

CDR1 and CDR2 (germline): KGHSH, LQKENI. CDR3 length equals 15 residues. V was cut by 5 bases and J by 8 bases, with 19 bases left in between. TCRdb recomputed calls from the 5' RACE reads with MiXCR, one row per CDR3 protein. The profile shows just under 350,000 distinct CDR3 sequences, roughly 14% of them singletons. The J gene is TRBJ2-1, the V gene TRBV18; D perhaps matches TRBD1 (6 bases). The specimen sequenced was blood, either unsorted or a sorted T cell fraction (not recorded which). The clonotype originates from a male donor with ankylosing spondylitis or in good health (not recorded which). For the CDR3, the DNA is TGTGCCAGCTCAATAGGACAGATAACTACTCATGAGCAGTTCTTC. Its protein product is CASSIGQITTHEQFF.